This T cell receptor beta chain was retrieved from a study of control samples from healthy donors and cancer patients. The repertoire was sequenced with immunoSEQ multiplex PCR; TCRdb's copy has only in-frame clones and lacks some. Of roughly 120,000 clones in the sample, about 93% are singletons; the top ten hold about 1.7%. Between the trimmed V and J ends, which lost 4 bases and 2 bases, there was a span of 3 bases. The CDR3 length is 11 residues. Per germline, CDR1 SGHNT and CDR2 YYREEE (reference sequence). The TCR comes from a man aged 45-65 years with head and neck cancer. The chain carries TRBV5-4 and TRBJ1-2, with D uncertain. The sample consisted of PBMCs. The CDR3 region is CASSGNYGYTF. As DNA, the CDR3 is TGTGCCAGCAGCGGGAACTATGGCTACACCTTC. The full variable domain, completed using reference TRBV5-4 and TRBJ1-2, is ETGVTQSPTHLIKTRGQQVTLRCSSQSGHNTVSWYQQALGQGPQFIFQYYREEENGRGNFPPRFSGLQFPNYSSELNVNALELDDSALYLCASSGNYGYTFGSGTRLTVV.